The 27 T cell receptor beta chains reported below all come from one sample, sequenced in a study of T cells in localized non-small cell lung cancer. The data were produced by immunoSEQ multiplex PCR, yet TCRdb's version contains in-frame clones alone and is incomplete. The sample records about 34,000 clones, roughly 78% being singletons. The sample here was peripheral blood, taken before any cancer treatment. These receptors were collected from a male donor aged 60 or older with stage II squamous cell lung carcinoma.

The chain is built from TRBV13 and TRBJ1-4; D is possibly TRBD1 (5 bases). CDR1 PRHDT and CDR2 FYEKMQ come from the germline V gene (reference sequence). This CDR3 is 15 amino acids long. With 2 bases removed from V and 7 bases from J, the gap between germline ends came to 14 bases. The CDR3 DNA is TGTGCCAGCAGCTTACGACGGCAGGGCGGTGAAAAACTGTTTTTT. It encodes CASSLRRQGGEKLFF.

This clone occurred once. The chain joins TRBV27 to TRBJ1-6; D unresolved. Germline V gene sequence: CDR1 MNHEY, CDR2 SMNVEV (reference sequence). CDR3 length: 15 amino acids. The ends were cut back, 7 bases at V and 9 bases at J, with 19 bases in the middle. Written as DNA, the CDR3 is TGTGCCAGCACAGAAATCCCAGTGATGAGTTCACCCCTCCACTTT. It is translated as CASTEIPVMSSPLHF.

The V gene is TRBV5-4, the J gene TRBJ2-7; D might be TRBD2 (5 bases). From germline, CDR1 is SGHNT and CDR2 YYREEE (reference sequence). The CDR3 loop spans 13 amino acids. V was trimmed by 0 bases and J by 2 bases, leaving 6 bases between them. DNA of the CDR3: TGTGCCAGCAGCTTGGAACTAGCCTACGAGCAGTACTTC. Protein sequence: CASSLELAYEQYF. Full variable domain (missing parts from reference TRBV5-4 and TRBJ2-7): ETGVTQSPTHLIKTRGQQVTLRCSSQSGHNTVSWYQQALGQGPQFIFQYYREEENGRGNFPPRFSGLQFPNYSSELNVNALELDDSALYLCASSLELAYEQYFGPGTRLTVT.

The rearrangement links TRBV10-1 to TRBJ1-1; D remains ambiguous. CDR1 and CDR2 from the germline V gene are WNHNN and SYGVQD (reference sequence). The CDR3 is 13 residues long. Deletions cut 2 bases from V and 4 bases from J, with 8 bases between. The CDR3 nucleotides read TGCGCCAGCAGTGAGGGCAGAAGCACTGAAGCTTTCTTT. Protein product: CASSEGRSTEAFF.

With regard to this clone: This may arise from a read error, as a much more abundant clone is one base away. Other DNA variants within this sample encode the same CDR3. The CDR3 DNA reads TGTGCCTGGAGCGGAGTAGGGCGGCCTTTCAATCAGCCCCAGCATTTT. Its translation: CAWSGVGRPFNQPQHF. J is TRBJ1-5 and V is TRBV30; D gene ambiguous. Trimming pared 3 bases from V and 3 bases from J, leaving 18 bases between. The germline CDR1 and CDR2 sequences are GTSNPN and SVGIG (reference sequence). The CDR3 length is 16 residues.

V gene TRBV7-9 combines with J gene TRBJ2-3, with 10 positions matching TRBD2. Germline CDR1 is SEHNR and CDR2 is FQNEAQ (reference sequence). The CDR3 totals 17 residues. V was pared by 6 bases and J by 5 bases, with 14 bases of the junction left unmatched. The CDR3 loop reads CASSSIPSGGFIDTQYF. In DNA, the CDR3 is TGTGCCAGCAGTTCGATCCCTAGCGGGGGATTCATAGATACGCAGTATTTT.

The chain joins TRBV7-9 to TRBJ1-6; D remains ambiguous. V was cut by 6 bases and J by 2 bases, with 14 bases left in between. From germline, CDR1 is SEHNR and CDR2 FQNEAQ (reference sequence). The CDR3 covers 16 residues. Here the CDR3 DNA reads TGTGCCAGCAGTCCCGGGGAGGTCGCCTATAATTCACCCCTCCACTTT. Protein product: CASSPGEVAYNSPLHF.

J is TRBJ2-5 and V is TRBV30, with TRBD2 matching over 9 bases. With V trimmed by 3 bases and J by 2 bases, 4 bases remained unmatched. CDR3 length: 14 residues. CDR1 is GTSNPN and CDR2 is SVGIG in the germline V gene (reference sequence). The CDR3 region is CAWRVAGGQETQYF. DNA for the CDR3: TGTGCCTGGAGAGTCGCGGGGGGGCAAGAGACCCAGTACTTC. Supplemented by reference TRBV30 and TRBJ2-5, the full variable domain reads SQTIHQWPATLVQPVGSPLSLECTVEGTSNPNLYWYRQAAGRGLQLLFYSVGIGQISSEVPQNLSASRPQDRQFILSSKKLLLSDSGFYLCAWRVAGGQETQYFGPGTRLLVL.

The J gene is TRBJ2-3, the V gene TRBV28, with D possibly matching TRBD2 (5 bases). Trimming removed 4 bases from V and 6 bases from J, with 5 bases in between. This CDR3 region has 11 residues. Germline V lookup: CDR1 MDHEN, CDR2 SYDVKM. The CDR3 region has the DNA TGTGCCAGCAGTTCGGGGGATACGCAGTATTTT. Protein: CASSSGDTQYF.

V gene TRBV10-3 combines with J gene TRBJ2-7; TRBD2 matches at 8 bases. The length of the CDR3 is 13 residues. V lost 7 bases to trimming and J lost 0 bases; unmatched junction nucleotides: 2. The germline CDR1 and CDR2 sequences are ENHRY and SYGVKD. The CDR3, as DNA: TGTGCCATCAAAAGCGGGAGCTCCTACGAGCAGTACTTC. Protein: CAIKSGSSYEQYF.

This rearrangement joins TRBV5-4 to TRBJ2-7, with D uncertain. This CDR3 is built from 14 residues. Germline values: CDR1 SGHNT, CDR2 YYREEE (reference sequence). Trimming pared 1 base from V and 4 bases from J, leaving 12 bases between. The CDR3 DNA follows: TGTGCCAGCAGCTTGTACAATTCAGGATACGAGCAGTACTTC. This translates into CASSLYNSGYEQYF.

The genes are TRBV14 and TRBJ2-5; D unresolved. The CDR3 length is 14 residues. Germline V gene sequence: CDR1 SGHDN, CDR2 FVKESK. V was clipped by 1 base and J by 5 bases, with 11 bases between them. As DNA, the CDR3 is TGTGCCAGCAGCCAAGGTCACCACGGGGAGACCCAGTACTTC. This encodes CASSQGHHGETQYF. The full variable domain, in which reference TRBV14 and TRBJ2-5 provide the parts outside the CDR3, is EAGVTQFPSHSVIEKGQTVTLRCDPISGHDNLYWYRRVMGKEIKFLLHFVKESKQDESGMPNNRFLAERTGGTYSTLKVQPAELEDSGVYFCASSQGHHGETQYFGPGTRLLVL.

This clone has a handful of counts. The CDR3 DNA follows: TGTGCCAGCAGCCGCTGGGCGGGGGAGCAGTACTTC. This codes for CASSRWAGEQYF. This chain uses TRBV5-6 with TRBJ2-7, with D tentatively TRBD2 (6 bases). The germline CDR1 and CDR2 sequences are SGHDT and YYEEEE. Trimming took 4 bases from V and 7 from J, leaving 12 bases between them. The CDR3 contains 12 residues. Complete variable domain (other parts from reference TRBV5-6 and TRBJ2-7): DAGVTQSPTHLIKTRGQQVTLRCSPKSGHDTVSWYQQALGQGPQFIFQYYEEEERQRGNFPDRFSGHQFPNYSSELNVNALLLGDSALYLCASSRWAGEQYFGPGTRLTVT.

The chain couples TRBV28 to TRBJ1-2; the D gene is possibly TRBD1 (6 bases). Trimming stripped 3 bases from V and 4 bases from J, with 9 bases between. Germline CDR1 reads MDHEN; CDR2 reads SYDVKM. The CDR3 has 13 amino acids. CDR3 residues: CASSLGQVYGYTF. The CDR3 DNA follows: TGTGCCAGCAGTTTGGGACAAGTCTATGGCTACACCTTC.

The chain couples TRBV9 to TRBJ2-3, with D perhaps matching TRBD1 (6 bases). The CDR3 loop spans 15 amino acids. V was pared by 0 bases and J by 4 bases, with 12 bases between. The germline V gene encodes CDR1 SGDLS and CDR2 YYNGEE. The CDR3 sequence: CASSVEQGGADTQYF. CDR3 DNA: TGTGCCAGCAGCGTAGAACAGGGCGGAGCAGATACGCAGTATTTT.

This sequence joins TRBV6-4 and TRBJ2-1, with 11 bases fitting TRBD2. The CDR3 has 17 amino acids. V lost 2 bases, J lost 3 bases, and 6 bases stayed unmatched. CDR1 and CDR2 (germline): MRHNA, SNTAGT. CDR3 in DNA: TGTGCCAGCAGTGACACGACTAGCGGGGACCACTACAATGAGCAGTTCTTC. This encodes CASSDTTSGDHYNEQFF.

This rearrangement joins TRBV19 to TRBJ2-6; 9 bases line up with TRBD1. CDR1 is LNHDA, CDR2 SQIVND, per germline (reference sequence). Germline trimming cut 3 bases from V and 0 bases from J; bases unmatched to any gene: 6. This CDR3 is 18 amino acids long. The CDR3 nucleotides are TGTGCCAGTAGTATTACAGGGGGCTCCAGCTCTGGGGCCAACGTCCTGACTTTC. Its protein is CASSITGGSSSGANVLTF. The whole variable domain, remainder taken from reference TRBV19 and TRBJ2-6, is DGGITQSPKYLFRKEGQNVTLSCEQNLNHDAMYWYRQDPGQGLRLIYYSQIVNDFQKGDIAEGYSVSREKKESFPLTVTSAQKNPTAFYLCASSITGGSSSGANVLTFGAGSRLTVL.

This chain connects TRBV5-6 to TRBJ1-2; 7 positions agree with TRBD1. V was clipped by 3 bases and J by 6 bases; unmatched bases: 8. The germline CDR1 and CDR2 sequences are SGHDT and YYEEEE. The CDR3 is 14 residues long. The CDR3: CASSSLGRGDGYTF. The DNA for the CDR3 is TGTGCCAGCAGCTCCCTTGGCAGGGGGGATGGCTACACCTTC.

The rearrangement joins TRBV29-1 to TRBJ2-1, with TRBD1 identical over 8 bases. The CDR3 contains 15 residues. CDR1 is SQVTM and CDR2 is ANQGSEA in the germline V gene. V was pared by 2 bases and J by 4 bases, with 7 bases of the junction left unmatched. DNA of the CDR3: TGCAGCGTTGAAAGAGTGGACAGGGAGTACAATGAGCAGTTCTTC. This encodes CSVERVDREYNEQFF.

The chain links TRBV15 to TRBJ2-7; the match to TRBD2 covers 10 bases. The length of the CDR3 is 15 residues. The germline V gene has CDR1 LNHNV and CDR2 YYDKDF (reference sequence). V trimming: 5 bases; J trimming: 2 bases; junction bases outside the gene matches: 6. The CDR3 is CATSSHSGRAYEQYF. CDR3 in DNA: TGTGCCACCAGCTCCCACAGCGGGAGGGCCTACGAGCAGTACTTC.

The chain uses TRBV19 and TRBJ1-1; D might be TRBD1 (5 bases). This CDR3 contains 15 residues. CDR1 and CDR2 (germline): LNHDA, SQIVND (reference sequence). Between the trimmed V and J ends, which lost 1 base and 2 bases, there was a span of 11 bases. CDR3 loop: CASSIARTFNTEAFF. CDR3 in DNA: TGTGCCAGTAGTATAGCCAGGACATTTAACACTGAAGCTTTCTTT.

This chain links TRBV6-5 with TRBJ1-2; D remains unclear. Germline V gene sequence: CDR1 MNHEY, CDR2 SVGAGI. The CDR3 has 16 residues. Trimming took off 1 base at V and 5 bases at J, with 17 bases between the two ends. The CDR3 DNA is TGTGCCAGCAGTTACTGGGTGGCGAATGTTCTGTATGGCTACACCTTC. Its protein is CASSYWVANVLYGYTF.

The chain combines TRBV13 with TRBJ1-3; D call uncertain. This CDR3 has 15 residues. Trimming shortened V by 0 bases and J by 2 bases, and 8 bases separated the two germline ends. Looked up from germline, CDR1 is PRHDT and CDR2 is FYEKMQ (reference sequence). The CDR3 sequence: CASSLGSGPGNTIYF. Here the CDR3 DNA reads TGTGCCAGCAGCTTAGGCAGTGGGCCTGGAAACACCATATATTTT.

V and J are TRBV6-5 and TRBJ1-1; a weak D match, TRBD1 (5 bases). Trimming removed 4 bases from V and 5 bases from J, with 11 bases in between. CDR3 length equals 13 residues. The germline V gene encodes CDR1 MNHEY and CDR2 SVGAGI. The DNA for the CDR3 is TGTGCCAGCAGTTTTCAGGGAGGGACTGAAGCTTTCTTT. Translated, it gives CASSFQGGTEAFF.

The chain uses TRBV29-1 and TRBJ2-1; D is tentatively TRBD1 or TRBD2 (5 bases each). This CDR3 region has 16 residues. The V gene's germline CDR1 is SQVTM and CDR2 ANQGSEA. V was cut by 5 bases and J by 7 bases, with 24 bases left in between. The CDR3 DNA reads TGCAGCGTTCCCCTTTCGGGGCTACATGGTAGGAATGAGCAGTTCTTC. Encoded protein: CSVPLSGLHGRNEQFF.

The rearrangement joins TRBV19 to TRBJ2-7, with 7 nucleotides matching TRBD2. There are 16 residues in the CDR3. J lost 0 bases, V lost 1 base, and 6 bases had no gene match. In germline, CDR1 is LNHDA, CDR2 SQIVND (reference sequence). The CDR3 DNA reads as TGTGCCAGTAGTATAGCAGGAGCGGGGTTCTCCTACGAGCAGTACTTC. Residues: CASSIAGAGFSYEQYF.

The chain combines TRBV6-6 with TRBJ1-1; 7 bases fit TRBD1. V shed 7 bases, J shed 1 base, and the junction held 3 bases outside the gene matches. The CDR3 is made up of 13 amino acids. CDR1 and CDR2 from the germline V gene are MNHNY and SVGAGI (reference sequence). The CDR3 bases are TGTGCCAGCACCAGGGGGGGGAACACTGAAGCTTTCTTT. Its protein product is CASTRGGNTEAFF.